The rows below give T cell receptor beta chains drawn from one sample of a study of CD8 T cells in Susac syndrome. A single record per CDR3 protein comes from TCRdb applying MiXCR to the immunoSEQ multiplex PCR reads. This sample yields tens of thousands of distinct CDR3 sequences, of which approximately 96% are seen a single time; more than 0.55% belongs to the top ten. The sequencing input was CD8+ T cells from PBMCs. These receptors were collected from a human donor with Susac syndrome. Both conserved end residues are part of each CDR3. Each record gives: CDR3 protein, CDR3 DNA, J gene, clone size, V gene, D gene, CDR3 length. The D gene is left open where the match is weak. Only part of the rows carry a size: once, few, many, or a class if the clone is expanded.

CSARDFLTGLNTEAFF TGCAGTGCTAGAGATTTCTTGACAGGTTTAAACACTGAAGCTTTCTTT TRBJ1-1 - TRBV20-1 - 16
CASSEGSVGGDEQFF TGTGCCAGCAGTGAGGGGAGCGTGGGGGGCGATGAGCAGTTCTTC TRBJ2-1 - TRBV12-3/TRBV12-4 - 15
CASSFGGAKEYEQYF TGCGCCAGCAGCTTTGGGGGGGCCAAGGAGTACGAGCAGTACTTC TRBJ2-7 - TRBV5-1 - 15
CATEDRAYTQYF TGTGCCACCGAAGACCGGGCCTATACGCAGTATTTT TRBJ2-3 - TRBV24-1 - 12
CASSVLNTEAFF TGTGCCAGCAGCGTCCTGAACACTGAAGCTTTCTTT TRBJ1-1 - TRBV9 - 12
CSAAPTGPSSYNSPLHF TGCAGTGCCGCTCCGACAGGGCCGAGCTCCTATAATTCACCCCTCCACTTT TRBJ1-6 - TRBV20-1 TRBD1 17
CASSLTDSHNSPLHF TGTGCCAGCAGCCTGACGGACAGTCATAATTCACCCCTCCACTTT TRBJ1-6 - TRBV14 - 15
CSARETGENEQYF TGCAGTGCTAGAGAGACAGGGGAGAACGAGCAGTACTTC TRBJ2-7 once TRBV20-1 TRBD1 13
CASSFAEGDHQETQYF TGTGCCAGCAGCTTTGCTGAGGGGGACCACCAAGAGACCCAGTACTTC TRBJ2-5 - TRBV11-2 - 16
CASSDRQNPGELFF TGTGCCAGCAGCGACAGACAGAACCCCGGGGAGCTGTTTTTT TRBJ2-2 - TRBV9 - 14
CSAREKGHRLFEQYF TGCAGTGCTAGAGAAAAGGGACACAGACTATTCGAGCAGTACTTC TRBJ2-7 - TRBV20-1 - 15
CSALDRGGYTF TGCAGTGCTTTGGACAGGGGTGGCTACACCTTC TRBJ1-2 - TRBV20-1 TRBD1 11
CASSDGTGLLQETQYF TGTGCCAGCAGCGACGGGACAGGGCTTCTCCAAGAGACCCAGTACTTC TRBJ2-5 - TRBV9 TRBD1 16
CASSQDLEQLPDGYTF TGCGCCAGCAGCCAAGATCTGGAACAACTCCCCGACGGCTACACCTTC TRBJ1-2 - TRBV4-3 - 16
CASSSQWEANYGYTF TGTGCCAGCAGTTCTCAGTGGGAAGCTAACTATGGCTACACCTTC TRBJ1-2 - TRBV27 - 15
CSASSTGLAGLSYNEQFF TGCAGTGCTAGTAGTACGGGACTAGCGGGCCTCTCCTACAATGAGCAGTTCTTC TRBJ2-1 once TRBV20-1 TRBD2 18